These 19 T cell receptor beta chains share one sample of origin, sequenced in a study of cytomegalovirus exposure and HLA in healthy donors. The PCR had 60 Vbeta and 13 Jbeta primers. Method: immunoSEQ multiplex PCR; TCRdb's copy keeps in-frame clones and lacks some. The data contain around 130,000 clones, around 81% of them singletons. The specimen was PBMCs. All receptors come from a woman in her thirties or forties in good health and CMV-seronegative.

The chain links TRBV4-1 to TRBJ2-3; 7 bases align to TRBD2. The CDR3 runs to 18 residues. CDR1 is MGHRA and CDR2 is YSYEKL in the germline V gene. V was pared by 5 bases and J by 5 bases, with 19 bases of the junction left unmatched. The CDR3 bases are TGCGCCAGCAGCACGCAGAGAAAGGGAGGGTTCTTTGAAGATACGCAGTATTTT. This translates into CASSTQRKGGFFEDTQYF.

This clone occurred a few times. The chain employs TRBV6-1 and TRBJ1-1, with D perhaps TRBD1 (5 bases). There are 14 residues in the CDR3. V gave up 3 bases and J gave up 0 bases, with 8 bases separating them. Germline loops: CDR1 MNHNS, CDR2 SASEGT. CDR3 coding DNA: TGTGCCAGCAGTGACGGGACTATGAACACTGAAGCTTTCTTT. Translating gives CASSDGTMNTEAFF.

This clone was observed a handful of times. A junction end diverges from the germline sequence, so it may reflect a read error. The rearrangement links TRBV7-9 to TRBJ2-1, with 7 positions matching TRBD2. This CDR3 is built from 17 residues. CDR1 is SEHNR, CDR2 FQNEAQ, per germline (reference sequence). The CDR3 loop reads CSSSFSGRGKVYNEQFF. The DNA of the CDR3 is TGTTCCAGCAGCTTTAGCGGGCGGGGGAAAGTGTACAATGAGCAGTTCTTC.

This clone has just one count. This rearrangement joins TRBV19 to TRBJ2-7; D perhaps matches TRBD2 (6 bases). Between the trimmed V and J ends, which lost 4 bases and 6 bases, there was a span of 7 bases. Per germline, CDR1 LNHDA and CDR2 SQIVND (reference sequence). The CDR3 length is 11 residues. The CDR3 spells CASSTGVEQYF. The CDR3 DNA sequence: TGTGCCAGTAGTACGGGGGTCGAGCAGTACTTC.

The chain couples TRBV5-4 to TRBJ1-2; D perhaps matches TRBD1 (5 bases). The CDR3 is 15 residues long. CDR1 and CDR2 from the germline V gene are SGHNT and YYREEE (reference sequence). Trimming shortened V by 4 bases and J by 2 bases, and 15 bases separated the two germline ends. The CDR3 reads CASSRGDDRNYGYTF. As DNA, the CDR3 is TGTGCCAGCAGCCGGGGGGACGACAGAAACTATGGCTACACCTTC.

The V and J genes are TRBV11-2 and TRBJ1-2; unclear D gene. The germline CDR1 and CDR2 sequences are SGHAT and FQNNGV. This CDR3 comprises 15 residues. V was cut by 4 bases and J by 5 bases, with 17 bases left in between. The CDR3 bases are TGTGCCAGCAGCTCCCCCCGGGAGAGACAATATGGCTACACCTTC. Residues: CASSSPRERQYGYTF. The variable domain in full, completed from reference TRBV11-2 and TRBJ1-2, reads EAGVAQSPRYKIIEKRQSVAFWCNPISGHATLYWYQQILGQGPKLLIQFQNNGVVDDSQLPKDRFSAERLKGVDSTLKIQPAKLEDSAVYLCASSSPRERQYGYTFGSGTRLTVV.

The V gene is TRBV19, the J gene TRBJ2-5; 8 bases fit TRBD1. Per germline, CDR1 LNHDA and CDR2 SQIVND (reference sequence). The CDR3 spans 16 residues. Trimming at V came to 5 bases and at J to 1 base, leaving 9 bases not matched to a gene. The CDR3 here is CASSSPGQAVQETQYF. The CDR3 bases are TGTGCCAGTAGTTCACCGGGACAGGCGGTCCAAGAGACCCAGTACTTC.

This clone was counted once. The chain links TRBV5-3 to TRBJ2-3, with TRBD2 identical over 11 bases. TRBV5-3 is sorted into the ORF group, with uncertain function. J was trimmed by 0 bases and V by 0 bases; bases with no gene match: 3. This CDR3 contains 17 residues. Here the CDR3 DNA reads TGTGCCAGAAGCTTGGGGGCTAGCGGGGGGAGCACAGATACGCAGTATTTT. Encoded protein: CARSLGASGGSTDTQYF.

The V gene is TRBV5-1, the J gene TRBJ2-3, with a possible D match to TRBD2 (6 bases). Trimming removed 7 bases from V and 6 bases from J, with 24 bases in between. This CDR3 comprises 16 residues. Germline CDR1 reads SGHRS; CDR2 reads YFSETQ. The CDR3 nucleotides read TGCGCCAGCTGCACGTGGGGCCCCCCGGGGGACGATACGCAGTATTTT. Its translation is CASCTWGPPGDDTQYF.

For the CDR3, the DNA is TGTGCCAGCAGCCGAGGTAGGACTAGCGGGAGACTCGAGCAGTACTTC. Protein sequence: CASSRGRTSGRLEQYF. V usage is TRBV5-4 and J usage is TRBJ2-5; 13 bases agree with TRBD2. Gene TRBJ2-7 matches the end of the DNA better, so the J call may be wrong. The CDR3 totals 16 residues. CDR1 SGHNT and CDR2 YYREEE come from the germline V gene (reference sequence).

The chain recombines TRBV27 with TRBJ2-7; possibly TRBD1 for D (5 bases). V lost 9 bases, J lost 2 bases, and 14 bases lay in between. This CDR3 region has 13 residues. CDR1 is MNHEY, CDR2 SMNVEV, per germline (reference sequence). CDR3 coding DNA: TGTGCCAGTGCACCCGACAGTCCCTACGAGCAGTACTTC. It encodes CASAPDSPYEQYF.

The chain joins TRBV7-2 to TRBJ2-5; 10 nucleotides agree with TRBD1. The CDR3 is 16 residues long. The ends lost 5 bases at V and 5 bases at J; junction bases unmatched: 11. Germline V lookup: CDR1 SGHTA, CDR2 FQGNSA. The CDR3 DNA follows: TGTGCCAGCAGCCCCAGGCAAAGGACAGGGGGTGAGACCCAGTACTTC. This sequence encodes CASSPRQRTGGETQYF.

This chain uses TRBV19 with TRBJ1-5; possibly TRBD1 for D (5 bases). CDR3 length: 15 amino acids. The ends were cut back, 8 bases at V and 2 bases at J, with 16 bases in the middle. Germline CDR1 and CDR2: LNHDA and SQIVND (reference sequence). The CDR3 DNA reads TGTGCCAGTCGGACCTCTGGGGGGGGCAATCAGCCCCAGCATTTT. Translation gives CASRTSGGGNQPQHF.

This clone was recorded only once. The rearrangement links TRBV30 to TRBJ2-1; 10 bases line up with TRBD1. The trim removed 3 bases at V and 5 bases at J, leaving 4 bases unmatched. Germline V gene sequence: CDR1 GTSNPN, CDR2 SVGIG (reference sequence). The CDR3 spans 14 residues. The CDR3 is CAWRSGTGDNEQFF. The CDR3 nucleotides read TGTGCCTGGAGGAGCGGGACAGGGGACAATGAGCAGTTCTTC.

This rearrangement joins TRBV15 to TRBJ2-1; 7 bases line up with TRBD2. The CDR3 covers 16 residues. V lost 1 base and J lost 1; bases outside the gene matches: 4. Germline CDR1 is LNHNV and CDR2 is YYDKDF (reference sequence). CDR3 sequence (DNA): TGTGCCACCAGCAGAGTTCTAGCGGCATCCTACAATGAGCAGTTCTTC. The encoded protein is CATSRVLAASYNEQFF.

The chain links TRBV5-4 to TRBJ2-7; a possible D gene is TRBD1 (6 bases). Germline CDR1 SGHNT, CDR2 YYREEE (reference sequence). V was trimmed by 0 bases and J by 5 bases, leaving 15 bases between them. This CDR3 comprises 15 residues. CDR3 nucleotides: TGTGCCAGCAGCTTGGGTAGCGCAGGGGCGGACGAGCAGTACTTC. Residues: CASSLGSAGADEQYF. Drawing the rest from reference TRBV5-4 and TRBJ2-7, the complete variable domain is ETGVTQSPTHLIKTRGQQVTLRCSSQSGHNTVSWYQQALGQGPQFIFQYYREEENGRGNFPPRFSGLQFPNYSSELNVNALELDDSALYLCASSLGSAGADEQYFGPGTRLTVT.

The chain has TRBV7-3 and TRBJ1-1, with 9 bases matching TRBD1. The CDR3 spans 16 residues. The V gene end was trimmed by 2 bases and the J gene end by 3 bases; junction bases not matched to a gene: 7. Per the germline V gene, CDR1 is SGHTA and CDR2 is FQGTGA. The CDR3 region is CASSLVGTGTYTEAFF. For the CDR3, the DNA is TGTGCCAGCAGCTTAGTCGGGACAGGGACCTACACTGAAGCTTTCTTT. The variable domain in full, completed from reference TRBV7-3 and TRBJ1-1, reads GAGVSQTPSNKVTEKGKYVELRCDPISGHTALYWYRQSLGQGPEFLIYFQGTGAADDSGLPNDRFFAVRPEGSVSTLKIQRTERGDSAVYLCASSLVGTGTYTEAFFGQGTRLTVV.

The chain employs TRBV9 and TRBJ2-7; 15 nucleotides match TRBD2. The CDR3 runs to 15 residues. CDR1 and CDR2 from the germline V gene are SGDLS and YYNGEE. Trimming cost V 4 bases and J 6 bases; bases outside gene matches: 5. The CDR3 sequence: CASSRTSGGAVEQYF. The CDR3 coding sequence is TGTGCCAGCAGCCGGACTAGCGGGGGGGCCGTCGAGCAGTACTTC. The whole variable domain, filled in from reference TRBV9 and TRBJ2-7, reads DSGVTQTPKHLITATGQRVTLRCSPRSGDLSVYWYQQSLDQGLQFLIQYYNGEERAKGNILERFSAQQFPDLHSELNLSSLELGDSALYFCASSRTSGGAVEQYFGPGTRLTVT.

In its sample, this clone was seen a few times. CDR3 nucleotide sequence: TGTGCCAGCAGACGGGGGGGGACAGCTGTCACCGGGGAGCTGTTTTTT. Protein product: CASRRGGTAVTGELFF. The rearrangement uses TRBV2 and TRBJ2-2, with TRBD2 as a possible D gene (8 bases). There are 16 residues in the CDR3. Germline CDR1 and CDR2: SNHLY and FYNNEI. V was shortened by 6 bases and J by 4 bases, with 18 bases between the two germline ends.